The 30 T cell receptor beta chains in this list originate from one sample, sequenced in a study of shared clonotypes between healthy human individuals. Libraries were prepared by immunoSEQ multiplex PCR; TCRdb keeps only in-frame clonotypes and omits some of them. The data show approximately 1,000,000 clones, with around three quarters seen just once and approximately 0.9% held by the top ten. What was sequenced was memory CD4+ T cells from PBMCs. Subset defined: CD45RA-negative fraction. The receptors stem from a man younger than 35 in good health. Some clones in this sample may be carry-over from other donors' samples.

Many counts were recorded for this clone. The V call is TRBV28, the J call TRBJ1-2; maybe TRBD1 (6 bases). This CDR3 contains 13 residues. Germline loops: CDR1 MDHEN, CDR2 SYDVKM. V was shortened by 8 bases and J by 2 bases, with 12 bases between the two germline ends. CDR3 region: CASQRQENYGYTF. The DNA for the CDR3 is TGTGCCAGCCAAAGACAGGAGAACTATGGCTACACCTTC.

This chain uses TRBV29-1 with TRBJ2-7, with no clear D. Germline V gives CDR1 SQVTM, CDR2 ANQGSEA. The CDR3 has 14 amino acids. The CDR3 spells CTPARTCLSYEQYF. DNA of the CDR3: TGCACCCCCGCGAGGACGTGTCTGTCCTACGAGCAGTACTTC.

V gene TRBV30 combines with J gene TRBJ2-3; TRBD2 is a possible D gene (5 bases). Germline-derived CDR1 and CDR2 are GTSNPN and SVGIG (reference sequence). The CDR3 spans 14 residues. Trimming took 0 bases from V and 1 from J, leaving 8 bases between them. In nucleotides, the CDR3 is TGTGCCTGGAGTGTACTAGGCCGCACAGATACGCAGTATTTT. Translated, it gives CAWSVLGRTDTQYF.

The rearrangement links TRBV7-9 to TRBJ2-7; 7 nucleotides line up with TRBD2. With 5 bases clipped from V and 4 bases from J, the junction kept 8 bases outside the gene matches. This CDR3 is built from 14 residues. Germline CDR1 and CDR2: SEHNR and FQNEAQ (reference sequence). The CDR3 here is CASSPGLGGYEQYF. The DNA for the CDR3 is TGTGCCAGCAGCCCCGGACTAGGCGGGTACGAGCAGTACTTC.

The V call is TRBV29-1, the J call TRBJ2-5; D unclear. The CDR3 length is 11 residues. CDR1 and CDR2 (germline): SQVTM, ANQGSEA. CDR3 DNA sequence: TGCGCCCCGCGTAACCAAGAGACCCAGTACTTC. As protein: CAPRNQETQYF.

V usage is TRBV7-9 and J usage is TRBJ1-2, with D perhaps TRBD1 (6 bases). The CDR3 covers 12 residues. V was trimmed by 5 bases and J by 6 bases, leaving 10 bases between them. Germline V gives CDR1 SEHNR, CDR2 FQNEAQ (reference sequence). The CDR3: CASSRTADGYTF. CDR3 coding DNA: TGTGCCAGCAGCCGGACAGCGGATGGCTACACCTTC.

This clone was observed a single time. The gene calls are TRBV28 and TRBJ2-5, with 9 positions matching TRBD2. CDR3 size: 19 residues. The J segment lost 3 bases and the V segment lost 4 bases, leaving 18 bases of the junction unmatched. Germline CDR1 is MDHEN and CDR2 is SYDVKM. CDR3: CASSSYEGLAEWVEETQYF. As DNA, the CDR3 is TGTGCCAGCAGTTCATACGAGGGACTAGCCGAGTGGGTGGAAGAGACCCAGTACTTC.

A few counts support this clone. The V call is TRBV7-9, the J call TRBJ1-5, with D possibly matching TRBD1 (5 bases). This CDR3 has 15 amino acids. Germline CDR1 reads SEHNR; CDR2 reads FQNEAQ (reference sequence). Trimming took 1 base from V and 6 from J, leaving 13 bases between them. The DNA for the CDR3 is TGTGCCAGCAGCTTAGGGGCAGGGACTAGTCAGCCCCAGCATTTT. Its translation is CASSLGAGTSQPQHF.

To note about this clone: Relative to the germline gene, one junction end is altered; a read error may explain this. This sequence joins TRBV5-1 and TRBJ2-5; 9 positions agree with TRBD1. Germline V gives CDR1 SGHRS, CDR2 YFSETQ. The CDR3 sequence is 14 residues long. CDR3 bases: TGCGCCAGCAGCATAGGACAGGGGCAAGAGGCCCAGTACTTC. Translated: CASSIGQGQEAQYF. The full variable domain, its missing parts supplied by reference TRBV5-1 and TRBJ2-5, is KAGVTQTPRYLIKTRGQQVTLSCSPISGHRSVSWYQQTPGQGLQFLFEYFSETQRNKGNFPGRFSGRQFSNSRSEMNVSTLELGDSALYLCASSIGQGQEAQYFGPGTRLLVL.

The rearrangement joins TRBV7-9 to TRBJ2-7; D possibly corresponds to TRBD2 (5 bases). V was trimmed by 5 bases and J by 2 bases, leaving 16 bases between them. Per germline, CDR1 SEHNR and CDR2 FQNEAQ (reference sequence). This CDR3 comprises 15 residues. CDR3 sequence reads: CASSRAGRNPYEQYF. The CDR3 bases are TGTGCCAGCAGCCGTGCGGGTCGGAACCCCTACGAGCAGTACTTC.

The rearrangement uses TRBV2 and TRBJ2-6; D unresolved. V was trimmed by 4 bases and J by 0 bases, leaving 10 bases between them. The germline gives CDR1 SNHLY, CDR2 FYNNEI. The CDR3 runs to 16 residues. The CDR3 coding sequence is TGTGCCAGCAGTGCGGTTAGGACCTCTGGGGCCAACGTCCTGACTTTC. This encodes CASSAVRTSGANVLTF.

The chain links TRBV7-6 to TRBJ2-3; the D is unclear. In germline, CDR1 is SGHVS, CDR2 FNYEAQ. V lost 4 bases to trimming and J lost 0 bases, with 11 bases between them. CDR3 length: 15 amino acids. The CDR3, as DNA: TGTGCCAGCAGCTCCCAGTCGCTTAGCACAGATACGCAGTATTTT. Translation gives CASSSQSLSTDTQYF.

This sequence joins TRBV18 and TRBJ2-6, with a tentative D call TRBD1 (6 bases). Germline V gives CDR1 KGHSH, CDR2 LQKENI. The CDR3 has 18 amino acids. Trimming took 4 bases from V and 0 from J, leaving 16 bases between them. CDR3 residues: CASSLFRDTDSGANVLTF. CDR3 DNA: TGTGCCAGCTCACTATTCCGGGACACCGACTCTGGGGCCAACGTCCTGACTTTC. The full variable domain, in which reference TRBV18 and TRBJ2-6 provide the parts outside the CDR3, is NAGVMQNPRHLVRRRGQEARLRCSPMKGHSHVYWYRQLPEEGLKFMVYLQKENIIDESGMPKERFSAEFPKEGPSILRIQQVVRGDSAAYFCASSLFRDTDSGANVLTFGAGSRLTVL.

This chain uses TRBV19 with TRBJ2-2, with TRBD2 identical over 10 bases. The CDR3 extends over 16 amino acids. CDR1 and CDR2 (germline): LNHDA, SQIVND (reference sequence). The V and J ends lost 6 bases and 4 bases, in that order; junction bases with no gene match: 8. Written as DNA, the CDR3 is TGTGCCAGTAGGGTTGGGATAGCGGGAGGCACCGGGGAGCTGTTTTTT. As protein: CASRVGIAGGTGELFF.

The chain carries TRBV18 and TRBJ1-1; D is undetermined. The CDR3 is made up of 14 amino acids. Germline values: CDR1 KGHSH, CDR2 LQKENI. V lost 3 bases and J 4 bases, leaving 12 bases between the germline ends. CDR3 DNA: TGTGCCAGCTCACCTGCGCTTCAGGCCACTGAAGCTTTCTTT. Its translation is CASSPALQATEAFF.

The chain's CDR3 is CASSLWGREGQPQHF. CDR3 nucleotides: TGTGCCAGCAGTTTATGGGGGAGGGAAGGGCAGCCCCAGCATTTT. V usage is TRBV27 and J usage is TRBJ1-5; tentatively, D is TRBD1 (5 bases). V lost 1 base and J 7 bases, leaving 14 bases between the germline ends. There are 15 residues in the CDR3. Germline loops: CDR1 MNHEY, CDR2 SMNVEV (reference sequence).

This chain links TRBV5-1 with TRBJ2-1; 9 positions agree with TRBD1. CDR1 is SGHRS, CDR2 YFSETQ, per germline. V shed 3 bases and J 3 bases; nucleotides not matched to a gene: 16. This CDR3 spans 19 amino acids. CDR3 residues: CASSWGQGLPGMLYNEQFF. DNA of the CDR3: TGCGCCAGCAGCTGGGGACAGGGTCTACCGGGGATGCTCTACAATGAGCAGTTCTTC.

CDR3 amino acids: CASSMNRNTGELFF. CDR3 nucleotides: TGTGCCAGTAGTATGAACAGGAACACCGGGGAGCTGTTTTTT. V is TRBV19 and J is TRBJ2-2; D call uncertain. CDR1 LNHDA and CDR2 SQIVND come from the germline V gene (reference sequence). The CDR3 sequence is 14 residues long. Trimming left V 3 bases short and J 1 base short, with 6 bases between.

J is TRBJ2-5 and V is TRBV5-8, with 8 bases aligning to TRBD1. CDR1 is SGHTS and CDR2 is YDEGEE in the germline V gene. The CDR3 has 16 residues. Losses at the gene ends were 4 bases for V and 4 bases for J; bases not matched to a gene: 12. The CDR3 region is CASSTYKAGGRETQYF. As DNA, the CDR3 is TGTGCCAGCAGCACCTATAAGGCAGGGGGCCGAGAGACCCAGTACTTC.

The chain recombines TRBV7-7 with TRBJ2-5, with a possible D match to TRBD1 (6 bases). CDR3 length: 13 amino acids. Trimming took 5 bases from V and 2 from J, leaving 9 bases between them. Germline assignment: CDR1 SSHAT and CDR2 FNYEAQ (reference sequence). In DNA, the CDR3 is TGTGCCAGCAGCCCAGGGACACAAGAGACCCAGTACTTC. It yields the protein CASSPGTQETQYF.

J is TRBJ2-1 and V is TRBV7-9; 7 positions match TRBD2. V shed 5 bases, J shed 7 bases, and the junction held 14 bases outside the gene matches. CDR1 is SEHNR, CDR2 FQNEAQ, per germline (reference sequence). This CDR3 is built from 16 residues. The CDR3 region is CASSPRLVGGRNEQFF. The DNA of the CDR3 is TGTGCCAGCAGCCCCCGGTTAGTCGGGGGGAGGAATGAGCAGTTCTTC. Full variable domain (outside the CDR3, taken from reference TRBV7-9 and TRBJ2-1): DTGVSQNPRHKITKRGQNVTFRCDPISEHNRLYWYRQTLGQGPEFLTYFQNEAQLEKSRLLSDRFSAERPKGSFSTLEIQRTEQGDSAMYLCASSPRLVGGRNEQFFGPGTRLTVL.

This chain connects TRBV4-1 to TRBJ2-1; a possible D gene is TRBD2 (5 bases). CDR1 and CDR2 (germline): MGHRA, YSYEKL. With 0 bases removed from V and 0 bases from J, the gap between germline ends came to 15 bases. CDR3 size: 18 residues. CDR3 amino acids: CASSQEGRPLSSYNEQFF. The DNA of the CDR3 is TGCGCCAGCAGCCAAGAAGGGAGACCCTTGAGCTCCTACAATGAGCAGTTCTTC.

This chain connects TRBV14 to TRBJ2-1, with D perhaps matching TRBD1 or TRBD2 (5 bases each). The germline V and J ends were trimmed by 5 bases and 6 bases, with 17 bases remaining between them. There are 15 residues in the CDR3. CDR1 and CDR2 (germline): SGHDN, FVKESK. The CDR3 reads CASSEEGRQFNEQFF. CDR3 in DNA: TGTGCCAGCAGCGAGGAAGGGAGACAGTTCAATGAGCAGTTCTTC.

This clone was observed a single time. Within the sample, other DNA sequences also encode this same CDR3. The genes are TRBV5-1 and TRBJ1-3; D might be TRBD1 (6 bases). The CDR3 is 14 residues long. V shed 4 bases and J shed 2 bases, with 10 bases lying between them. CDR1 and CDR2 from the germline V gene are SGHRS and YFSETQ. The CDR3 region is CASSPQGTGNTIYF. As DNA, the CDR3 is TGCGCCAGCAGCCCACAGGGTACTGGAAACACCATATATTTT.

Comment on this clone: This same CDR3 is encoded by further DNA sequences in the sample. The chain joins TRBV19 to TRBJ2-7; 12 bases agree with TRBD2. J was trimmed by 2 bases and V by 4 bases; bases with no gene match: 0. The CDR3 length is 14 residues. Germline V gene lookup returns CDR1 LNHDA and CDR2 SQIVND (reference sequence). CDR3 sequence (DNA): TGTGCCAGTAGTAGGACTAGCGGGACCTACGAGCAGTACTTC. Encoded protein: CASSRTSGTYEQYF.

V usage is TRBV5-1 and J usage is TRBJ1-4, with 9 bases matching TRBD1. V dropped 0 bases and J dropped 6; count of bases not matched to a gene: 6. The CDR3 totals 16 residues. Germline V gene sequence: CDR1 SGHRS, CDR2 YFSETQ. The CDR3 coding sequence is TGCGCCAGCAGCTTGGTTGTAGGACAGGGGTATGAAAAACTGTTTTTT. Protein sequence: CASSLVVGQGYEKLFF.

The V and J genes are TRBV2 and TRBJ2-2; 10 bases agree with TRBD2. With V trimmed by 3 bases and J by 6 bases, 7 bases remained unmatched. The germline CDR1 and CDR2 sequences are SNHLY and FYNNEI. This CDR3 spans 16 amino acids. CDR3 protein: CASSESSGRAAGELFF. For the CDR3, the DNA is TGTGCCAGCAGTGAGTCCAGCGGGAGGGCCGCCGGGGAGCTGTTTTTT.

The chain is built from TRBV5-6 and TRBJ2-7, with D possibly being TRBD1 or TRBD2 (5 bases each). Germline V gene lookup returns CDR1 SGHDT and CDR2 YYEEEE. V was clipped by 3 bases and J by 1 base, with 14 bases between them. The CDR3 runs 15 residues. This CDR3 is CASSWWGLGSYEQYF. Written as DNA, the CDR3 is TGTGCCAGCAGCTGGTGGGGGTTAGGGTCCTACGAGCAGTACTTC.

The chain couples TRBV18 to TRBJ2-5; TRBD2 agrees at 13 bases. The trim removed 4 bases at V and 5 bases at J, leaving 10 bases unmatched. Germline-derived CDR1 and CDR2 are KGHSH and LQKENI. The CDR3 extends over 17 amino acids. The CDR3 nucleotides read TGTGCCAGCTCACGGGGGACTAGCGGGATTGGTTTGGAGACCCAGTACTTC. As protein: CASSRGTSGIGLETQYF.

This clone has just a few counts. It is unclear where the CDR3 begins or ends on the DNA, so no DNA is shown, and the CDR3 is as TCRdb lists it. The CDR3 here is CASSSSGGREKLFF. The chain recombines TRBV25-1 with TRBJ1-4. The CDR3 has 14 amino acids, counting both end residues. Germline V gene sequence: CDR1 MGHDK, CDR2 SYGVNS.